This T cell receptor beta chain was sequenced for a study of T cells in localized non-small cell lung cancer. Study-level results: Elevated blood T cell density was associated with longer overall survival.

A remark on this clone: The antigen is undetermined.

Trimming cost V 2 bases and J 1 base; bases outside gene matches: 5. The CDR3 sequence is 16 residues long. Per germline, CDR1 SNHLY and CDR2 FYNNEI. Clones were sequenced by immunoSEQ multiplex PCR, and TCRdb holds only the in-frame ones, with some missing. The table lists approximately 81,000 clones, more than 75% of them singletons. The material sequenced was peripheral blood, taken before any cancer treatment. This TCR derives from a woman between 40 and 69 years old with stage I squamous cell lung carcinoma. The chain joins TRBV2 to TRBJ2-5; the match to TRBD1 covers 9 bases. The CDR3 DNA sequence: TGTGCCAGCAGTGAACGGGACAGGGTATCCCAAGAGACCCAGTACTTC. This sequence encodes CASSERDRVSQETQYF.